Below are 15 T cell receptor beta chains sequenced from a single sample in a study of blood T cell repertoires in COVID-19. Some clones are missing from TCRdb's copy, which holds only in-frame ones; the method was immunoSEQ multiplex PCR. The data contain 60,000 to 90,000 clones, approximately 90% of them singletons. Material for sequencing was peripheral blood. The receptor set was obtained from a woman aged 80 or over with active or convalescent COVID-19.

The chain employs TRBV5-5 and TRBJ1-5; weak D call: TRBD1 (5 bases). The CDR3 contains 14 residues. Germline lookup yields CDR1 SGHKS and CDR2 YYEKEE (reference sequence). Trimming stripped 0 bases from V and 7 bases from J, with 11 bases between. The DNA of the CDR3 is TGTGCCAGCAGCTTGGAGCAGGGTTGGCAGCCCCAGCATTTT. It specifies CASSLEQGWQPQHF.

The chain recombines TRBV12-3 or TRBV12-4 with TRBJ2-5, with unresolved D. V shed 3 bases and J shed 3 bases, with 5 bases lying between them. This CDR3 has 12 amino acids. This CDR3 reads CASSFREETQYF. In DNA form, the CDR3 reads TGTGCCAGCAGTTTTAGAGAAGAGACCCAGTACTTC.

The rearrangement uses TRBV6-5 and TRBJ2-7; 11 bases match TRBD1. This CDR3 spans 15 amino acids. Germline assignment: CDR1 MNHEY and CDR2 SVGAGI. The junction had 3 bases not matched to a gene; V was cut back by 2 bases and J by 3 bases. The CDR3 bases are TGTGCCAGCAGTTACCGGACAGGGGGCTTCTACGAGCAGTACTTC. The encoded protein is CASSYRTGGFYEQYF.

The gene calls are TRBV28 and TRBJ1-5; D ambiguous. CDR1 and CDR2 from the germline V gene are MDHEN and SYDVKM. The CDR3 has 16 amino acids. The V end was cut by 7 bases, the J end by 3 bases, with 19 bases between. The CDR3 region has the DNA TGTGCCAGCAAGATCCCACAGTCGAACTCCAATCAGCCCCAGCATTTT. It translates to CASKIPQSNSNQPQHF.

The chain employs TRBV2 and TRBJ2-5, with D hard to call. The germline CDR1 and CDR2 sequences are SNHLY and FYNNEI. CDR3 length: 14 amino acids. The V gene lost 7 bases and the J gene lost 2 bases, with 14 bases spanning the gap. The CDR3 is CASTLESKQETQYF. The CDR3, as DNA: TGTGCCAGCACTCTTGAGTCAAAACAAGAGACCCAGTACTTC.

The V and J genes are TRBV10-3 and TRBJ2-1; D uncertain. CDR3 length: 14 amino acids. The V and J ends lost 4 bases and 3 bases respectively, with 10 bases between them. In germline, CDR1 is ENHRY, CDR2 SYGVKD. In nucleotides, the CDR3 is TGTGCCATCAGTGCGAGTAGCAGCTACAATGAGCAGTTCTTC. Protein sequence: CAISASSSYNEQFF.

The gene calls are TRBV5-1 and TRBJ2-1, with a possible D match to TRBD2 (6 bases). V lost 3 bases and J lost 5, with 15 bases in between. The CDR3 consists of 15 residues. CDR1 is SGHRS and CDR2 is YFSETQ in the germline V gene. Written as DNA, the CDR3 is TGCGCCAGCAGCTCCATCGTCGGGGGTGACAATGAGCAGTTCTTC. Residues: CASSSIVGGDNEQFF.

This clone was observed a few times. This specimen includes other DNA sequences encoding the same CDR3. The chain uses TRBV7-9 and TRBJ2-2; 9 bases match TRBD2. The junction had 7 bases not matched to a gene; V was cut back by 5 bases and J by 6 bases. The CDR3 has 15 residues. CDR1 and CDR2 from the germline V gene are SEHNR and FQNEAQ (reference sequence). Written as DNA, the CDR3 is TGTGCCAGCAGCCCCCCGGGACTAGCCGCCGGGGAGCTGTTTTTT. Protein product: CASSPPGLAAGELFF. The full variable domain, completed using reference TRBV7-9 and TRBJ2-2, is DTGVSQNPRHKITKRGQNVTFRCDPISEHNRLYWYRQTLGQGPEFLTYFQNEAQLEKSRLLSDRFSAERPKGSFSTLEIQRTEQGDSAMYLCASSPPGLAAGELFFGEGSRLTVL.

The V and J genes are TRBV7-9 and TRBJ2-2; 8 nucleotides line up with TRBD1. The CDR3 is made up of 16 amino acids. Germline V CDR1 and CDR2: SEHNR, FQNEAQ (reference sequence). Unmatched junction bases numbered 8, after V lost 2 bases and J lost 6 bases. DNA for the CDR3: TGTGCCAGCAGCTTACGGACAGGGTTGTATCCCGGGGAGCTGTTTTTT. As protein: CASSLRTGLYPGELFF.

The chain has TRBV3-1 (or the pseudogene TRBV3-2) and TRBJ2-1, with TRBD2 identical over 13 bases. This CDR3 is built from 16 residues. Trimming took 4 bases from V and 7 from J; bases not matched to a gene: 7. From germline, CDR1 is LGHDT and CDR2 YNNKEL (reference sequence). CDR3 DNA: TGTGCCAGCAGCCTCCGGACTAGCGGGAGTAGAAATGAGCAGTTCTTC. As protein: CASSLRTSGSRNEQFF.

This clone was observed once. This chain connects TRBV20-1 to TRBJ1-1, with 8 bases fitting TRBD1. V gave up 3 bases and J gave up 3 bases; unmatched junction bases: 9. This CDR3 spans 15 amino acids. Germline CDR1 is DFQATT and CDR2 is SNEGSKA (reference sequence). Here the CDR3 reads CSASDPTGDDTEAFF. The CDR3 nucleotides read TGCAGTGCTAGTGATCCGACAGGGGACGACACTGAAGCTTTCTTT.

The chain combines TRBV12-3 or TRBV12-4 with TRBJ1-5; no clear D gene. With 4 bases removed from V and 6 bases from J, the gap between germline ends came to 10 bases. The CDR3 spans 13 residues. This CDR3 reads CASSSQLGQPQHF. CDR3 in DNA: TGTGCCAGCAGTTCCCAGCTAGGTCAGCCCCAGCATTTT.

The chain is built from TRBV27 and TRBJ2-7; maybe TRBD2 (6 bases). The germline CDR1 and CDR2 sequences are MNHEY and SMNVEV (reference sequence). There are 13 residues in the CDR3. V was cut by 5 bases and J by 9 bases, with 17 bases left in between. The CDR3 DNA is TGTGCCAGCAGTATAGGGAGGCCGGGCGGGCAGTACTTC. Translation: CASSIGRPGGQYF.

CDR3 sequence reads: CASTGGGGLETQYF. CDR3 nucleotides: TGCGCCAGTACGGGGGGTGGAGGTCTAGAGACCCAGTACTTC. The V and J genes are TRBV5-1 and TRBJ2-5; TRBD2 matches 7 bases. Trimming removed 8 bases from V and 4 bases from J; junction bases left unmatched: 11. The CDR3 spans 14 residues. CDR1 is SGHRS and CDR2 is YFSETQ in the germline V gene.

The V call is TRBV9, the J call TRBJ2-1; D gene ambiguous. Germline CDR1 is SGDLS and CDR2 is YYNGEE. CDR3 size: 13 residues. Between the trimmed V and J ends, which lost 2 bases and 1 base, there was a span of 4 bases. The DNA of the CDR3 is TGTGCCAGCAGCGTGGAGTCCTACAATGAGCAGTTCTTC. Residues: CASSVESYNEQFF.